Below, one TCR beta chain is given with its context. Its antigen remains unidentified. A junction end diverges from the germline sequence, so it may reflect a read error. The data stem from a study of blood T cells in healthy people across ages. Study findings and constraints: The study found TCR beta diversity correlated strongly with naive T cell percentage. Naive and antigen-experienced cells were not separated, limiting conclusive comparison.

Each donor was a healthy Caucasian individual from Russia, aged about 6 to 100. Extraction of total RNA produced a minimum of 5.5 micrograms from each sample. A second PCR, run for roughly 7 to 11 cycles, used a sample-barcoded 5' primer plus a J-beta primer mix. TCRdb re-derived calls from the 5' RACE reads in MiXCR, one entry per CDR3 protein. The top ten hold 7% to 9% of the sample, which has about 1.7 million distinct CDR3 sequences, approximately 28% seen once. The CDR3 has 14 residues. Germline values: CDR1 SEHNR, CDR2 FQNEAQ (reference sequence). The specimen was blood. The TCR was taken from a young woman in good health. The J gene is TRBJ2-1, the V gene TRBV7-9; 8 bases match TRBD1. CDR3 region: CAGSLTQGVDEQFF. The CDR3 DNA sequence: TGTGCCGGCAGCTTAACACAGGGGGTCGATGAGCAGTTCTTC.